The 30 T cell receptor beta chains listed next were all sequenced from one sample in a study of blood T cell repertoires in COVID-19. Generated by immunoSEQ multiplex PCR, the TCRdb table keeps only in-frame clones and is missing some. Among about 300,000 clones listed, around 84% were seen once. The sample comprised PBMCs or T cells enriched from blood (not recorded which). The receptor set was obtained from a woman aged 18-29 years who had recovered from COVID-19.

This chain joins TRBV24-1 and TRBJ2-3; TRBD2 matches 13 bases. Germline assignment: CDR1 KGHDR and CDR2 SFDVKD. The CDR3 runs 19 residues. V gave up 2 bases and J gave up 2 bases; unmatched junction bases: 9. The CDR3 nucleotides are TGTGCCACCAGTGATTGGACTAGCGGGAGACCGGGCTCCACAGATACGCAGTATTTT. It encodes CATSDWTSGRPGSTDTQYF.

The rearrangement links TRBV24-1 to TRBJ1-5, with TRBD1 matching over 7 bases. Looked up from germline, CDR1 is KGHDR and CDR2 is SFDVKD. The CDR3 consists of 14 residues. V shed 9 bases, J shed 3 bases, and the junction held 7 bases outside the gene matches. The CDR3, as DNA: TGTGCCACCGGAGAGACAGGGTACAATCAGCCCCAGCATTTT. Its protein is CATGETGYNQPQHF.

J is TRBJ1-1 and V is TRBV7-9; a weak D match, TRBD1 (5 bases). CDR3 size: 14 residues. CDR1 and CDR2 (germline): SEHNR, FQNEAQ (reference sequence). Deletions cut 3 bases from V and 4 bases from J, with 12 bases between. CDR3 sequence: CASSFGGSVTEAFF. The CDR3 DNA reads as TGTGCCAGCAGCTTCGGGGGGTCGGTCACTGAAGCTTTCTTT.

This chain links TRBV11-2 with TRBJ2-7; 7 positions match TRBD2. The junction had 10 bases not matched to a gene; V was cut back by 5 bases and J by 6 bases. The CDR3 covers 14 residues. Germline values: CDR1 SGHAT, CDR2 FQNNGV. The CDR3 loop reads CASSPTAGVAEQYF. The DNA of the CDR3 is TGTGCCAGCAGCCCCACGGCGGGGGTGGCCGAGCAGTACTTC.

The chain links TRBV18 to TRBJ1-5; the D gene is possibly TRBD1 (6 bases). Trimming removed 1 base at V and 4 bases at J, with 11 bases between. The germline CDR1 and CDR2 sequences are KGHSH and LQKENI. This CDR3 is 15 amino acids long. CDR3 sequence (DNA): TGTGCCAGCTCACCACGGGACAAGAGTAATCAGCCCCAGCATTTT. Protein product: CASSPRDKSNQPQHF.

This chain links TRBV13 with TRBJ1-4; 9 bases are a match to TRBD1. The CDR3 sequence is 16 residues long. Germline V lookup: CDR1 PRHDT, CDR2 FYEKMQ (reference sequence). Trimming took 5 bases from V and 3 from J; bases not matched to a gene: 7. CDR3: CASSKRQGGSNEKLFF. As DNA, the CDR3 is TGTGCCAGCAGCAAAAGACAGGGGGGTTCTAATGAAAAACTGTTTTTT.

V is TRBV7-3 and J is TRBJ1-1, with D possibly being TRBD1 (5 bases). Trimming pared 5 bases from V and 1 base from J, leaving 8 bases between. CDR3 length: 13 amino acids. CDR1 and CDR2 from the germline V gene are SGHTA and FQGTGA. The chain's CDR3 is CASSTQENTEAFF. CDR3 bases: TGTGCCAGCAGCACACAGGAGAACACTGAAGCTTTCTTT.

The chain joins TRBV5-1 to TRBJ2-7; 7 nucleotides match TRBD1. Losses at the gene ends were 3 bases for V and 3 bases for J; bases not matched to a gene: 6. The CDR3 loop spans 14 amino acids. Germline-derived CDR1 and CDR2 are SGHRS and YFSETQ. This chain's CDR3 is CASSSGTADYEQYF. The CDR3 DNA reads TGCGCCAGCAGCTCGGGGACAGCAGACTACGAGCAGTACTTC.

The V and J genes are TRBV19 and TRBJ2-2, with TRBD2 matching 12 bases. This CDR3 spans 18 amino acids. The V gene's germline CDR1 is LNHDA and CDR2 SQIVND (reference sequence). Trimming took 2 bases from V and 0 from J; bases not matched to a gene: 4. CDR3: CASSILGLAGPNTGELFF. DNA of the CDR3: TGTGCCAGTAGTATATTGGGACTAGCGGGTCCGAACACCGGGGAGCTGTTTTTT.

The chain is built from TRBV7-2 and TRBJ1-5, with 8 bases identical to TRBD1. J lost 6 bases, V lost 0 bases, and 7 bases had no gene match. Germline CDR1 SGHTA, CDR2 FQGNSA. The CDR3 extends over 16 amino acids. The DNA for the CDR3 is TGTGCCAGCAGCTTAGCGGACAGGGCGCGAGGTCAGCCCCAGCATTTT. Encoded protein: CASSLADRARGQPQHF.

V and J are TRBV5-6 and TRBJ1-1; 11 nucleotides agree with TRBD1. Germline CDR1 SGHDT, CDR2 YYEEEE. V dropped 3 bases and J dropped 4; count of bases not matched to a gene: 11. The CDR3 runs 17 residues. The DNA of the CDR3 is TGTGCCAGCAGCTCGGACAGGGGGCGCTTGATTATCACTGAAGCTTTCTTT. Protein sequence: CASSSDRGRLIITEAFF.

The chain combines TRBV5-1 with TRBJ1-1, with D possibly being TRBD1 (6 bases). Germline V lookup: CDR1 SGHRS, CDR2 YFSETQ. Trimming cost V 3 bases and J 6 bases, with 12 bases left between them. The CDR3 contains 13 residues. In DNA form, the CDR3 reads TGCGCCAGCAGCTCAACAGGGATCGCTGAAGCTTTCTTT. It yields the protein CASSSTGIAEAFF.

This rearrangement joins TRBV28 to TRBJ1-5; D is possibly TRBD1 (5 bases). The length of the CDR3 is 14 residues. V was trimmed by 5 bases and J by 5 bases, leaving 13 bases between them. CDR1 is MDHEN and CDR2 is SYDVKM in the germline V gene. The CDR3 here is CASSVTGDHQPQHF. Written as DNA, the CDR3 is TGTGCCAGCAGTGTTACGGGGGACCATCAGCCCCAGCATTTT.

V gene TRBV7-2 combines with J gene TRBJ2-1; D may be TRBD2 (6 bases). Trimming cost V 3 bases and J 3 bases, with 12 bases left between them. The CDR3 sequence is 15 residues long. CDR1 is SGHTA and CDR2 is FQGNSA in the germline V gene. For the CDR3, the DNA is TGTGCCAGCAGCTTGAGCGGGTTCGGCTACAATGAGCAGTTCTTC. Translation gives CASSLSGFGYNEQFF.

The chain uses TRBV30 and TRBJ2-7; tentative D call: TRBD2 (5 bases). Trimming left V 2 bases short and J 0 bases short, with 14 bases between. The CDR3 runs to 15 residues. From germline, CDR1 is GTSNPN and CDR2 SVGIG (reference sequence). DNA of the CDR3: TGTGCCTGGAGTTTCCCTAGCTGGAGCTCCTACGAGCAGTACTTC. It yields the protein CAWSFPSWSSYEQYF.

The chain has TRBV29-1 and TRBJ2-1, with D maybe TRBD2 (6 bases). Trimming removed 3 bases at V and 0 bases at J, with 9 bases between. The germline V gene has CDR1 SQVTM and CDR2 ANQGSEA. The CDR3 runs 14 residues. CDR3 coding DNA: TGCAGCGTTGATCTCGGGAGCTCCTACAATGAGCAGTTCTTC. It yields the protein CSVDLGSSYNEQFF.

The chain recombines TRBV2 with TRBJ1-2; 7 bases match TRBD1. CDR1 SNHLY and CDR2 FYNNEI come from the germline V gene. This CDR3 comprises 15 residues. Trimming at V came to 6 bases and at J to 0 bases, leaving 7 bases not matched to a gene. CDR3 DNA sequence: TGTGCCAGCAGGCGGACAGGCGATCCTAACTATGGCTACACCTTC. Encoded protein: CASRRTGDPNYGYTF.

V and J are TRBV24-1 and TRBJ2-7; weak D call: TRBD1 (6 bases). V was shortened by 3 bases and J by 6 bases, with 11 bases between the two germline ends. Per germline, CDR1 KGHDR and CDR2 SFDVKD. The CDR3 runs 13 residues. CDR3 bases: TGTGCCACCAGTGATACAGGGTACGGCGAGCAGTACTTC. Amino acid sequence: CATSDTGYGEQYF.

The V and J genes are TRBV2 and TRBJ1-6; no clear D. Trimming removed 6 bases at V and 5 bases at J, with 14 bases between. The length of the CDR3 is 15 residues. From germline, CDR1 is SNHLY and CDR2 FYNNEI. CDR3 loop: CASSQLGLNNSPLHF. The CDR3 region has the DNA TGTGCCAGCAGCCAGTTAGGACTTAATAATTCACCCCTCCACTTT.

To note about this clone: This sample also contains other DNA sequences that code for the same CDR3. The chain joins TRBV19 to TRBJ1-1, with 9 bases aligning to TRBD1. CDR3 length equals 15 residues. CDR1 and CDR2 (germline): LNHDA, SQIVND (reference sequence). With 5 bases clipped from V and 0 bases from J, the junction kept 4 bases outside the gene matches. CDR3 in DNA: TGTGCCAGTAGTTTAGGACAGGGGATGAACACTGAAGCTTTCTTT. It encodes CASSLGQGMNTEAFF.

This clone was detected only a few times. J is TRBJ1-4 and V is TRBV2; D unclear. CDR1 and CDR2 (germline): SNHLY, FYNNEI. V was clipped by 8 bases and J by 7 bases, with 17 bases between them. There are 14 residues in the CDR3. CDR3 coding DNA: TGTGCCAGCGCGAGAGAGAGCCCGGGTGAAAAACTGTTTTTT. It specifies CASARESPGEKLFF. The full variable domain, with the rest looked up from reference TRBV2 and TRBJ1-4, is EPEVTQTPSHQVTQMGQEVILRCVPISNHLYFYWYRQILGQKVEFLVSFYNNEISEKSEIFDDQFSVERPDGSNFTLKIRSTKLEDSAMYFCASARESPGEKLFFGSGTQLSVL.

The J gene is TRBJ2-1, the V gene TRBV15; 10 bases are a match to TRBD1. This CDR3 spans 14 amino acids. Losses at the gene ends were 5 bases for V and 7 bases for J; bases not matched to a gene: 5. Germline V gene data show CDR1 as LNHNV and CDR2 as YYDKDF (reference sequence). The CDR3 nucleotides are TGTGCCACCAGCTTCCGACAGGGGGCGAATGAGCAGTTCTTC. This translates into CATSFRQGANEQFF. The complete variable domain, with remaining parts taken from reference TRBV15 and TRBJ2-1, reads DAMVIQNPRYQVTQFGKPVTLSCSQTLNHNVMYWYQQKSSQAPKLLFHYYDKDFNNEADTPDNFQSRRPNTSFCFLDIRSPGLGDTAMYLCATSFRQGANEQFFGPGTRLTVL.

J is TRBJ2-7 and V is TRBV27, with 10 bases identical to TRBD2. The CDR3 contains 16 residues. CDR1 and CDR2 from the germline V gene are MNHEY and SMNVEV (reference sequence). Losses at the gene ends were 5 bases for V and 6 bases for J; bases not matched to a gene: 13. This chain's CDR3 is CASSRDSSGRRGEQYF. CDR3 in DNA: TGTGCCAGCAGTAGGGATTCTAGCGGGAGAAGAGGCGAGCAGTACTTC.

The chain uses TRBV6-1 and TRBJ2-1; 9 positions agree with TRBD1. This CDR3 spans 16 amino acids. The V gene end was trimmed by 4 bases and the J gene end by 2 bases; junction bases not matched to a gene: 6. Germline loops: CDR1 MNHNS, CDR2 SASEGT. This CDR3 is CASSVHRGPAYNEQFF. For the CDR3, the DNA is TGTGCCAGCAGTGTCCACAGGGGGCCGGCCTACAATGAGCAGTTCTTC.

With respect to this clone: Germline and junction disagree at one end, which may indicate a read error. The chain recombines TRBV2 with TRBJ2-3, with 10 bases matching TRBD2. Germline V CDR1 and CDR2: SNHLY, FYNNEI. The CDR3 loop spans 15 amino acids. The CDR3 DNA sequence: TGTGCCAGCAGAGAAGCGGGGGGGGGCACAGATACGCAGTATTTT. Amino acids: CASREAGGGTDTQYF.

J is TRBJ1-1 and V is TRBV19, with 8 bases lining up with TRBD1. The CDR3 has 14 amino acids. Germline CDR1 and CDR2: LNHDA and SQIVND (reference sequence). V was clipped by 4 bases and J by 8 bases; unmatched bases: 9. For the CDR3, the DNA is TGTGCCAGTAGTACCCAGACAGGGGCAGTCGAAGCTTTCTTT. Encoded protein: CASSTQTGAVEAFF.

The J gene is TRBJ2-2, the V gene TRBV18; D may be TRBD2 (5 bases). The germline CDR1 and CDR2 sequences are KGHSH and LQKENI. Trimming shortened V by 2 bases and J by 7 bases, and 14 bases separated the two germline ends. This CDR3 has 15 residues. The chain's CDR3 is CASSPGPPGGGELFF. CDR3 sequence (DNA): TGTGCCAGCTCACCAGGGCCGCCCGGAGGCGGGGAGCTGTTTTTT.

This chain links TRBV18 with TRBJ1-5, with 7 bases matching TRBD1. Unmatched junction bases numbered 8, after V lost 5 bases and J lost 4 bases. The CDR3 runs to 15 residues. Germline CDR1 and CDR2: KGHSH and LQKENI. For the CDR3, the DNA is TGTGCCAGCTCATCCCGCCGGGACAGTAATCAGCCCCAGCATTTT. It specifies CASSSRRDSNQPQHF.

This clone was seen more than once but under ten times. The chain is built from TRBV5-5 and TRBJ1-2; D not resolved. The CDR3 consists of 14 residues. CDR1 and CDR2 (germline): SGHKS, YYEKEE (reference sequence). V gave up 1 base and J gave up 3 bases, with 10 bases separating them. Here the CDR3 reads CASSLSPGDYGYTF. CDR3 DNA: TGTGCCAGCAGCTTGAGTCCAGGCGACTATGGCTACACCTTC. Full variable domain (missing parts from reference TRBV5-5 and TRBJ1-2): DAGVTQSPTHLIKTRGQQVTLRCSPISGHKSVSWYQQVLGQGPQFIFQYYEKEERGRGNFPDRFSARQFPNYSSELNVNALLLGDSALYLCASSLSPGDYGYTFGSGTRLTVV.

With regard to this clone: This sample includes further DNA sequences coding for the same CDR3. The V and J genes are TRBV5-1 and TRBJ1-4; D not certain. CDR1 SGHRS and CDR2 YFSETQ come from the germline V gene. The CDR3 has 11 amino acids. Trimming removed 2 bases at V and 8 bases at J, with 4 bases between. As DNA, the CDR3 is TGCGCCAGCAGCTTCGGGGAAAAACTGTTTTTT. Translated: CASSFGEKLFF.